Below, 8 T cell receptor beta chains from the same sample are listed, as sequenced in a study of radiotherapy plus CTLA-4 blockade in lung cancer (dated by TCRdb to the late 2010s). Receptor libraries were prepared by the immunoSEQ multiplex PCR assay. The clones in this table, taken by TCRdb from immuneACCESS, are in-frame only. Not every clone is retained; where verified, under half of the shortfall comes from an unresolved V gene, and the cause of the rest is unknown. The sample data list 45,000 to 55,000 clones, and 75% to 90% of these were observed just once. The ten biggest clones cover approximately 3.4% of the sample. The material was peripheral blood, obtained from a patient treated with radiotherapy plus ipilimumab. The receptors come from a human donor with non-small cell lung cancer who had stable disease on radiotherapy plus ipilimumab.

V is TRBV27 and J is TRBJ2-7; 9 bases are a match to TRBD1. The CDR3 has 17 amino acids. The V and J ends lost 5 bases and 6 bases, in that order; junction bases with no gene match: 17. Germline V gene lookup returns CDR1 MNHEY and CDR2 SMNVEV (reference sequence). The CDR3 bases are TGTGCCAGCAGTCGGCTACTTCGTGGGACAGGGTGGGCCGAGCAGTACTTC. Its translation: CASSRLLRGTGWAEQYF.

The gene calls are TRBV29-1 and TRBJ2-1; D is undetermined. The germline V gene has CDR1 SQVTM and CDR2 ANQGSEA. The CDR3 runs 14 residues. V was cut by 3 bases and J by 12 bases, with 21 bases left in between. CDR3 DNA: TGCAGCGTTGACGGTGGGCCTTGGCGTGACGGGCAGTTCTTC. Translating gives CSVDGGPWRDGQFF.

The chain is built from TRBV7-3 and TRBJ2-3, with D possibly being TRBD2 (6 bases). Looked up from germline, CDR1 is SGHTA and CDR2 is FQGTGA. The length of the CDR3 is 17 residues. Trimming pared 5 bases from V and 4 bases from J, leaving 22 bases between. The CDR3 bases are TGTGCCAGCAGCACCTCGGGACTCCTTATCCCCGCAGATACGCAGTATTTT. Protein: CASSTSGLLIPADTQYF.

The V call is TRBV7-8, the J call TRBJ1-5, with D unclear. This CDR3 contains 16 residues. V dropped 1 base and J dropped 1 base, with 11 bases sitting between them. CDR1 SGHVS and CDR2 FQNEAQ come from the germline V gene. DNA for the CDR3: TGTGCCAGCAGCTTAGATCGGGGTTCGAGCAATCAGCCCCAGCATTTT. Residues: CASSLDRGSSNQPQHF. Together with reference TRBV7-8 and TRBJ1-5, the CDR3 gives the full variable domain: GAGVSQSPRYKVAKRGQDVALRCDPISGHVSLFWYQQALGQGPEFLTYFQNEAQLDKSGLPSDRFFAERPEGSVSTLKIQRTQQEDSAVYLCASSLDRGSSNQPQHFGDGTRLSIL.

In its sample, this clone was seen a few times. The chain combines TRBV19 with TRBJ2-1; 7 bases are shared with TRBD1. V trimming: 9 bases; J trimming: 13 bases; junction bases outside the gene matches: 9. Germline V gene data show CDR1 as LNHDA and CDR2 as SQIVND (reference sequence). The CDR3 runs 11 residues. In nucleotides, the CDR3 is TGTGCCAGCGGACAGGAGATACCCCAGTTCTTC. Its protein is CASGQEIPQFF.

The chain combines TRBV15 with TRBJ2-1, with 7 bases lining up with TRBD2. The germline V gene encodes CDR1 LNHNV and CDR2 YYDKDF (reference sequence). V lost 8 bases to trimming and J lost 9 bases; unmatched junction nucleotides: 7. The length of the CDR3 is 12 residues. CDR3 loop: CATGGDRFEQFF. In nucleotides, the CDR3 is TGTGCCACCGGGGGGGACCGATTTGAGCAGTTCTTC.

This chain connects TRBV28 to TRBJ1-5; no clear D. Germline-derived CDR1 and CDR2 are MDHEN and SYDVKM. CDR3 size: 14 residues. Trimming left V 5 bases short and J 5 bases short, with 13 bases between. The CDR3 loop is CASSTPSRDQPQHF. CDR3 DNA: TGTGCCAGCAGTACCCCATCGAGGGATCAGCCCCAGCATTTT.

This chain connects TRBV5-1 to TRBJ2-5; 10 positions match TRBD2. V shed 3 bases, J shed 2 bases, and the junction held 10 bases outside the gene matches. The CDR3 covers 17 residues. CDR1 and CDR2 from the germline V gene are SGHRS and YFSETQ. This CDR3 is CASSSGSSGSSQETQYF. DNA for the CDR3: TGCGCCAGCAGCTCGGGATCTAGCGGGAGTAGTCAAGAGACCCAGTACTTC.